This T cell receptor beta chain was found in a study of glioma-infiltrating T cells. Study details: Samples included WHO grade II oligodendrogliomas or astrocytomas and initial-diagnosis grade IV glioblastomas. Blood libraries targeted about 4.5- to 11-fold coverage of 910,000 or so T cells.

As to this clonotype: The antigen is unknown.

The iRepertoire nested amplicon-rescue multiplex PCR amplified TCR alpha and beta CDR3s from RNA. For one-step reverse transcription and amplification, roughly 95-450 ng of tissue mRNA or PBMC total RNA was used. One entry per CDR3 protein, called by TCRdb with MiXCR from the multiplex PCR reads. The table has a few hundred thousand distinct CDR3 sequences, approximately 42% seen once; the top ten hold approximately 12%. Findings and limits, study-wide: Gliomas, especially low-grade, showed above-expected tissue-blood divergence; non-neoplastic patients showed below.

The CDR3 has 14 amino acids. The V and J ends lost 3 bases and 3 bases respectively, with 8 bases between them. The sequencing sample was made of glioma tissue, nonneoplastic brain tissue, or PBMCs (not recorded which). The origin of this receptor is a human donor with low-grade glioma or glioblastoma, undergoing nonglioma brain surgery, or in good health (not recorded which). V is TRBV12-3 or TRBV12-4 and J is TRBJ1-4, with D unresolved. The CDR3 reads CASSFEGSNEKLFF. CDR3 nucleotide sequence: TGTGCCAGCAGTTTCGAAGGTTCTAATGAAAAACTGTTTTTT.